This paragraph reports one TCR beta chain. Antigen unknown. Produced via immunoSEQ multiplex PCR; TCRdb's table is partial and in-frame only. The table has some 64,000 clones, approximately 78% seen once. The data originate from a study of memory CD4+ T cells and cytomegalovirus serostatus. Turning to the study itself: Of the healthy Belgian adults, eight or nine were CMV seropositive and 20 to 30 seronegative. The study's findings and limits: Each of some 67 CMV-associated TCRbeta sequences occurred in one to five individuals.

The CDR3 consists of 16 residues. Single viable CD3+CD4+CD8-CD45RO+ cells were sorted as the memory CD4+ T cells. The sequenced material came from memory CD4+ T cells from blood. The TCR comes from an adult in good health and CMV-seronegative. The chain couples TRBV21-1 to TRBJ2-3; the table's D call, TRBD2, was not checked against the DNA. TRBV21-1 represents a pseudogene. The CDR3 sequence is CASTSEDKLSTDTQYF. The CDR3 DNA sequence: TGTGCCAGCACCTCTGAGGATAAGCTTAGCACAGATACGCAGTATTTT.